One and the same sample provided the 31 T cell receptor beta chains below, sequenced in a study of CD8+ T cells in alopecia areata. RNA extraction and reverse transcription yielded cDNA as sequencing template. Libraries were prepared by immunoSEQ multiplex PCR; TCRdb keeps only in-frame clonotypes and omits some of them. Found here are roughly 140,000 clones, about 51% of them singletons; the top ten hold 0.8% to 1%. The sample consisted of CD4+ T cells sorted from blood, taken at week 0. These receptors were taken from a human donor with alopecia areata.

This chain uses TRBV30 with TRBJ2-6; no definite D call. The CDR3 runs 15 residues. Trimming took off 3 bases at V and 0 bases at J, with 9 bases between the two ends. In germline, CDR1 is GTSNPN, CDR2 SVGIG (reference sequence). CDR3 DNA sequence: TGTGCCTGGAGCAGTCACGGCTCTGGGGCCAACGTCCTGACTTTC. It encodes CAWSSHGSGANVLTF.

The CDR3 here is CASSESGETQYF. CDR3 DNA sequence: TGTGCCAGCAGTGAATCGGGGGAGACCCAGTACTTC. V is TRBV25-1 and J is TRBJ2-5, with D possibly matching TRBD2 (5 bases). V dropped 1 base and J dropped 5 bases, with 5 bases sitting between them. Germline V gene data show CDR1 as MGHDK and CDR2 as SYGVNS. This CDR3 spans 12 amino acids.

J is TRBJ1-2 and V is TRBV29-1, with D maybe TRBD1 (6 bases). Germline CDR1 reads SQVTM; CDR2 reads ANQGSEA. The V gene lost 7 bases and the J gene lost 3 bases, with 12 bases spanning the gap. The CDR3 is 12 residues long. This chain's CDR3 is CSGQEGDYGYTF. CDR3 sequence (DNA): TGCAGCGGACAGGAGGGGGACTATGGCTACACCTTC.

J is TRBJ1-2 and V is TRBV5-4, with 7 bases aligning to TRBD1. V shed 4 bases, J shed 6 bases, and the junction held 9 bases outside the gene matches. This CDR3 is 14 amino acids long. Germline CDR1 is SGHNT and CDR2 is YYREEE (reference sequence). CDR3 DNA: TGTGCCAGCAGCATCGGAGACAGGGTTCATGGCTACACCTTC. Translated: CASSIGDRVHGYTF.

In this sample, this clone turned up once. This chain uses TRBV5-1 with TRBJ2-1; a weak D match, TRBD1 (5 bases). CDR3 size: 13 residues. The V end lost 0 bases, the J end lost 11 bases, and 12 bases lay between the germline ends. The germline V gene has CDR1 SGHRS and CDR2 YFSETQ. The CDR3 nucleotides read TGCGCCAGCAGCTTGGTTGGGGCAGGCCAGCAGTTCTTC. Its protein is CASSLVGAGQQFF.

In this sample, this clone turned up a few times. The CDR3 nucleotides read TGTGCCAGCAGCTTAGTCGGGGGAGGCCCTCAGCCCCAGCATTTT. Translating gives CASSLVGGGPQPQHF. The rearrangement uses TRBV7-2 and TRBJ1-5, with D possibly being TRBD1 (5 bases). Deletions cut 1 base from V and 6 bases from J, with 13 bases between. Per germline, CDR1 SGHTA and CDR2 FQGNSA. There are 15 residues in the CDR3.

The chain links TRBV5-1 to TRBJ2-7; D gene ambiguous. The V gene's germline CDR1 is SGHRS and CDR2 YFSETQ. The CDR3 covers 15 residues. The V and J ends lost 2 bases and 3 bases respectively, with 15 bases between them. CDR3 loop: CASSFNDQPFYEQYF. CDR3 coding DNA: TGCGCCAGCAGCTTTAACGACCAACCGTTCTACGAGCAGTACTTC.

The chain links TRBV13 to TRBJ1-1; D possibly corresponds to TRBD1 (5 bases). Trimming left V 2 bases short and J 11 bases short, with 21 bases between. The CDR3 spans 15 residues. Looked up from germline, CDR1 is PRHDT and CDR2 is FYEKMQ (reference sequence). The CDR3 bases are TGTGCCAGCAGCTTAATAGGGCGTCAGGGAGTCATCGCTTTCTTT. Translating it yields CASSLIGRQGVIAFF.

This chain links TRBV5-1 with TRBJ2-3; the D call may be TRBD1 or TRBD2 (5 bases each). V lost 4 bases and J 4 bases, leaving 16 bases between the germline ends. This CDR3 comprises 15 residues. From germline, CDR1 is SGHRS and CDR2 YFSETQ. As DNA, the CDR3 is TGCGCCAGCAGCGTCGAGGTCCGGGGCGCAGATACGCAGTATTTT. It encodes CASSVEVRGADTQYF.

The chain recombines TRBV29-1 with TRBJ1-1, with no clear D. CDR1 is SQVTM and CDR2 is ANQGSEA in the germline V gene. CDR3 length equals 13 residues. Between the trimmed V and J ends, which lost 5 bases and 4 bases, there was a span of 14 bases. The CDR3 DNA is TGCAGCGTTCTGTTTGGACCGGCCACTGAAGCTTTCTTT. Its translation: CSVLFGPATEAFF.

This chain links TRBV4-1 with TRBJ2-3; D is undetermined. The V end was cut by 5 bases, the J end by 6 bases, with 9 bases between. Germline CDR1 MGHRA, CDR2 YSYEKL. The CDR3 contains 12 residues. The CDR3 DNA reads as TGCGCCAGCAGCTCCCCCGGCGATACGCAGTATTTT. Translation: CASSSPGDTQYF.

This chain joins TRBV7-2 and TRBJ2-6, with D unresolved. Trimming cost V 1 base and J 7 bases, with 5 bases left between them. CDR1 and CDR2 from the germline V gene are SGHTA and FQGNSA. The CDR3 is 13 amino acids. As DNA, the CDR3 is TGTGCCAGCAGCTTAGGGCCAGCCAACGTCCTGACTTTC. Translated, it gives CASSLGPANVLTF.

This clone was seen more than once but under ten times. J is TRBJ2-2 and V is TRBV11-1; 10 bases align to TRBD2. The length of the CDR3 is 15 residues. In germline, CDR1 is SGHAT, CDR2 FQDESV (reference sequence). With 4 bases clipped from V and 4 bases from J, the junction kept 3 bases outside the gene matches. CDR3: CASSYRTSGTGELFF. CDR3 DNA: TGTGCCAGCAGCTACAGGACTAGCGGCACCGGGGAGCTGTTTTTT.

The rearrangement links TRBV5-1 to TRBJ2-5; 7 nucleotides line up with TRBD1. Germline V CDR1 and CDR2: SGHRS, YFSETQ. The CDR3 has 15 residues. V lost 0 bases and J lost 2; bases outside the gene matches: 4. The CDR3 DNA follows: TGCGCCAGCAGCTTGGCGGGACAGATTCAAGAGACCCAGTACTTC. Translation: CASSLAGQIQETQYF.

The V call is TRBV5-4, the J call TRBJ2-1; 9 positions agree with TRBD2. V gave up 4 bases and J gave up 4 bases; unmatched junction bases: 9. Germline V gene data show CDR1 as SGHNT and CDR2 as YYREEE (reference sequence). This CDR3 comprises 16 residues. For the CDR3, the DNA is TGTGCCAGCAGCCTACAGACTAGCGGTCCGTACAATGAGCAGTTCTTC. Its protein product is CASSLQTSGPYNEQFF.

V is TRBV9 and J is TRBJ2-6; a weak D match, TRBD1 (5 bases). There are 15 residues in the CDR3. Germline V CDR1 and CDR2: SGDLS, YYNGEE. V lost 6 bases to trimming and J lost 0 bases, with 10 bases between them. The CDR3 spells CASNRRASGANVLTF. As DNA, the CDR3 is TGTGCCAGCAACCGCAGGGCCTCTGGGGCCAACGTCCTGACTTTC.

This clone turned up a few times. The J gene is TRBJ2-1, the V gene TRBV25-1, with D maybe TRBD2 (6 bases). Deletions cut 3 bases from V and 4 bases from J, with 13 bases between. The CDR3 totals 15 residues. The germline CDR1 and CDR2 sequences are MGHDK and SYGVNS. The CDR3 DNA follows: TGTGCCAGCAGTGATTTCTCGACTAGTTACAATGAGCAGTTCTTC. Translation gives CASSDFSTSYNEQFF.

This clone was seen only a few times. This chain joins TRBV7-2 and TRBJ2-5; D is unclear. CDR1 and CDR2 (germline): SGHTA, FQGNSA. The CDR3 runs 13 residues. V was cut by 1 base and J by 2 bases, with 5 bases left in between. CDR3: CASSLGQQETQYF. The CDR3 bases are TGTGCCAGCAGCTTAGGGCAGCAAGAGACCCAGTACTTC.

The chain couples TRBV6-5 to TRBJ2-7; D may match TRBD1 or TRBD2 (5 bases each). V was shortened by 6 bases and J by 0 bases, with 12 bases between the two germline ends. The germline CDR1 and CDR2 sequences are MNHEY and SVGAGI. This CDR3 contains 14 residues. CDR3 residues: CASRKGPPSYEQYF. The CDR3 nucleotides read TGTGCCAGCAGAAAGGGACCACCCTCCTACGAGCAGTACTTC.

This chain uses TRBV18 with TRBJ2-1, with TRBD2 matching 10 bases. Germline V gene data show CDR1 as KGHSH and CDR2 as LQKENI. Trimming removed 11 bases from V and 8 bases from J; junction bases left unmatched: 3. CDR3 length: 11 amino acids. The CDR3 DNA reads as TGTGCCGCTAGCGGGAGCTATGAGCAGTTCTTC. This codes for CAASGSYEQFF. The whole variable domain, filled in from reference TRBV18 and TRBJ2-1, reads NAGVMQNPRHLVRRRGQEARLRCSPMKGHSHVYWYRQLPEEGLKFMVYLQKENIIDESGMPKERFSAEFPKEGPSILRIQQVVRGDSAAYFCAASGSYEQFFGPGTRLTVL.

The chain has TRBV5-1 and TRBJ2-1; 7 nucleotides line up with TRBD2. V lost 1 base, J lost 2 bases, and 3 bases stayed unmatched. Germline V gene lookup returns CDR1 SGHRS and CDR2 YFSETQ. The CDR3 covers 15 residues. The CDR3 DNA reads TGCGCCAGCAGCTTGCTAGCGGAACCCTACAATGAGCAGTTCTTC. Its translation is CASSLLAEPYNEQFF.

The chain employs TRBV28 and TRBJ2-5; a weak D match, TRBD2 (6 bases). The V gene's germline CDR1 is MDHEN and CDR2 SYDVKM. The CDR3 spans 14 residues. V lost 2 bases to trimming and J lost 4 bases, with 11 bases between them. The CDR3 sequence is CASSLPAGGETQYF. DNA for the CDR3: TGTGCCAGCAGTTTACCCGCCGGGGGAGAGACCCAGTACTTC.

The chain uses TRBV30 and TRBJ1-2, with TRBD1 matching over 7 bases. Looked up from germline, CDR1 is GTSNPN and CDR2 is SVGIG (reference sequence). The CDR3 consists of 14 residues. The ends lost 6 bases at V and 4 bases at J; junction bases unmatched: 11. CDR3 sequence reads: CACGAGGGRYGYTF. The CDR3 nucleotides read TGTGCCTGCGGTGCAGGGGGGGGACGCTATGGCTACACCTTC.

The V gene is TRBV29-1, the J gene TRBJ2-1; no firm D call. Between the trimmed V and J ends, which lost 7 bases and 0 bases, there was a span of 13 bases. The CDR3 is 14 amino acids. The germline V gene encodes CDR1 SQVTM and CDR2 ANQGSEA. The CDR3 sequence is CSAIKPSSYNEQFF. In DNA, the CDR3 is TGCAGCGCCATAAAGCCGAGCTCCTACAATGAGCAGTTCTTC.

The chain carries TRBV7-9 and TRBJ2-7, with D hard to call. CDR1 is SEHNR and CDR2 is FQNEAQ in the germline V gene (reference sequence). CDR3 length: 11 amino acids. The V end lost 5 bases, the J end lost 4 bases, and 6 bases lay between the germline ends. The CDR3 DNA reads TGTGCCAGCAGCGCGGCTTACGAGCAGTACTTC. This sequence encodes CASSAAYEQYF. The full variable domain, its missing parts supplied by reference TRBV7-9 and TRBJ2-7, is DTGVSQNPRHKITKRGQNVTFRCDPISEHNRLYWYRQTLGQGPEFLTYFQNEAQLEKSRLLSDRFSAERPKGSFSTLEIQRTEQGDSAMYLCASSAAYEQYFGPGTRLTVT.

This clone was counted once. This chain uses TRBV19 with TRBJ1-5; D is undetermined. Germline CDR1 reads LNHDA; CDR2 reads SQIVND (reference sequence). There are 13 residues in the CDR3. V lost 2 bases and J lost 2, with 4 bases in between. The CDR3 DNA is TGTGCCAGTAGTATAAACGGCAATCAGCCCCAGCATTTT. Its protein product is CASSINGNQPQHF.

This rearrangement joins TRBV28 to TRBJ1-1; 8 bases are a match to TRBD1. CDR3 length: 14 amino acids. From germline, CDR1 is MDHEN and CDR2 SYDVKM. The V segment lost 10 bases and the J segment 1 base; nucleotides outside the gene matches: 8. The CDR3 is CATSLQGANTEAFF. CDR3 DNA sequence: TGTGCCACCTCACTCCAGGGGGCGAACACTGAAGCTTTCTTT.

J is TRBJ1-1 and V is TRBV30; D is possibly TRBD1 (6 bases). The V and J ends lost 2 bases and 4 bases respectively, with 11 bases between them. CDR1 and CDR2 from the germline V gene are GTSNPN and SVGIG (reference sequence). This CDR3 is built from 13 residues. CDR3 region: CAWSSDRRTEAFF. CDR3 DNA: TGTGCCTGGAGTTCAGACAGGCGCACTGAAGCTTTCTTT. Full variable domain (outside the CDR3, taken from reference TRBV30 and TRBJ1-1): SQTIHQWPATLVQPVGSPLSLECTVEGTSNPNLYWYRQAAGRGLQLLFYSVGIGQISSEVPQNLSASRPQDRQFILSSKKLLLSDSGFYLCAWSSDRRTEAFFGQGTRLTVV.

In this sample, this clone turned up a few times. The rearrangement links TRBV6-5 to TRBJ1-1, with D perhaps TRBD1 (6 bases). V gave up 2 bases and J gave up 7 bases, with 17 bases separating them. Germline V gives CDR1 MNHEY, CDR2 SVGAGI. CDR3 length: 15 amino acids. Written as DNA, the CDR3 is TGTGCCAGCAGTTACGGCGGGGGGGCCGTCGATGAAGCTTTCTTT. It codes for CASSYGGGAVDEAFF.

The gene calls are TRBV18 and TRBJ2-3; D remains unclear. CDR3 size: 14 residues. V lost 4 bases to trimming and J lost 0 bases, with 8 bases between them. Germline V gene lookup returns CDR1 KGHSH and CDR2 LQKENI. The CDR3 loop reads CASSQTLSTDTQYF. Here the CDR3 DNA reads TGTGCCAGCTCACAAACGCTTAGCACAGATACGCAGTATTTT.

The chain has TRBV29-1 and TRBJ1-1; D ambiguous. V was clipped by 3 bases and J by 1 base, with 6 bases between them. This CDR3 is built from 12 residues. The germline V gene has CDR1 SQVTM and CDR2 ANQGSEA. CDR3 DNA: TGCAGCGTTGACTCCCCGAACACTGAAGCTTTCTTT. Its translation is CSVDSPNTEAFF.